This T cell receptor beta chain stems from a study of immune cell composition in non-small cell lung cancer. Notes on the study in general: Tumour-associated clones >0.5% occurred in approximately 32% of adenocarcinomas, approximately 74% of squamous.

Normal lung was taken at the farthest possible site, at least 3 cm from tumour. V shed 7 bases, J shed 4 bases, and the junction held 13 bases outside the gene matches. Per the germline V gene, CDR1 is GTSNPN and CDR2 is SVGIG (reference sequence). CDR3 size: 15 residues. Profiling relied on immunoSEQ multiplex PCR, and the TCRdb table lists in-frame clones only, not all of them. This sample yields over 15,000 clones, of which 77% are seen a single time; 7.5% to 10% belongs to the top ten. Note on this clone: Its specificity is not known.

These data were likewise used in another study, on CD4 T cells in lung cancer.

The TCR comes from a human donor with non-small cell lung cancer. The gene calls are TRBV30 and TRBJ2-5, with 9 bases aligning to TRBD1. The sample consisted of non-adjacent lung tissue. CDR3 in amino acids: CALVSGTGYGETQYF. CDR3 bases: TGTGCCTTAGTATCCGGGACAGGGTATGGAGAGACCCAGTACTTC.